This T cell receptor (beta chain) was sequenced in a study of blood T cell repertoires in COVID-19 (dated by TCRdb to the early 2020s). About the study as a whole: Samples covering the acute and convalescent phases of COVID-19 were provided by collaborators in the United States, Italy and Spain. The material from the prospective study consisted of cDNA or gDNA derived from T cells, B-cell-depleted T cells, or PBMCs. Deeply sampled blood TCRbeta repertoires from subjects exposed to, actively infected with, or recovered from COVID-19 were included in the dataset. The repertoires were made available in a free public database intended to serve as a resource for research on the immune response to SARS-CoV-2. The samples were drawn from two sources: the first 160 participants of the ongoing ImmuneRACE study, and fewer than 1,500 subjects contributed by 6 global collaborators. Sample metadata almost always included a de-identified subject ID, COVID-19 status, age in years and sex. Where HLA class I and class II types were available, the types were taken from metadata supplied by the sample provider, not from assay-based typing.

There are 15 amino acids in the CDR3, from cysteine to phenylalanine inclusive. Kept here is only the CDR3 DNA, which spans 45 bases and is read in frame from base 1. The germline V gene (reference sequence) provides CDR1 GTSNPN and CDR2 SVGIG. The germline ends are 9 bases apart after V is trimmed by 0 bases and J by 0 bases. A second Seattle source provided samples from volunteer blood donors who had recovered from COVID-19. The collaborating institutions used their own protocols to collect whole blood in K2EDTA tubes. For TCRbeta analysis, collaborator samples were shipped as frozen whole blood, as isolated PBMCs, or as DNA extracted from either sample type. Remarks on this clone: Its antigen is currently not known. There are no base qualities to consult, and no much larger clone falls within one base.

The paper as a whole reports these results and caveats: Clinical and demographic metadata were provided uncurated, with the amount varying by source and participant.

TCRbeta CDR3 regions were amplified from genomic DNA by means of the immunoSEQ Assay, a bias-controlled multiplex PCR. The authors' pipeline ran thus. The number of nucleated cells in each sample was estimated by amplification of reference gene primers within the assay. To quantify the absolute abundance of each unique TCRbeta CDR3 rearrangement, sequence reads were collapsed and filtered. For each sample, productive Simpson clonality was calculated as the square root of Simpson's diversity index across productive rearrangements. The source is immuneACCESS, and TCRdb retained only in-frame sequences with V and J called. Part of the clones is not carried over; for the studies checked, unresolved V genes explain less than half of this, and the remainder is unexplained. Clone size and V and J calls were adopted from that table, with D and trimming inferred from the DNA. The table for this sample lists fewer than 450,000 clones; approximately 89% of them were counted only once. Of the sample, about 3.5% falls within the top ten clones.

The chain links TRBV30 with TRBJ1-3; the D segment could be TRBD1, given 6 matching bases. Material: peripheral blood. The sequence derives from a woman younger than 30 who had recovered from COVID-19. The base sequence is TGTGCCTGGAGTGTAAGGGGGTACTCTGGAAACACCATATATTTT. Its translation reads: CAWSVRGYSGNTIYF.